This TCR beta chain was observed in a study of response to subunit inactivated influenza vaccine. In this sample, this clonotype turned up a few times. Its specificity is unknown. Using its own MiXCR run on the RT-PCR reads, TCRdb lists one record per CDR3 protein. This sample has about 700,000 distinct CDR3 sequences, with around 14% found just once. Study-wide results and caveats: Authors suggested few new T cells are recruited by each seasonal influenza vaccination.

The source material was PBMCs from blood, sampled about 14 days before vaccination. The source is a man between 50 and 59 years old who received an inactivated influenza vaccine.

Here the CDR3 DNA reads TGTGCCAGCAGCCAAGAGGTAGCGGGGACGAACACCGGGGAGCTGTTTTTT. Its translation is CASSQEVAGTNTGELFF. The V call is TRBV4-2, the J call TRBJ2-2; 8 positions agree with TRBD2. Germline CDR1 LGHNA, CDR2 YNFKEQ. V shed 0 bases and J 0 bases; nucleotides not matched to a gene: 3. CDR3 size: 17 residues.